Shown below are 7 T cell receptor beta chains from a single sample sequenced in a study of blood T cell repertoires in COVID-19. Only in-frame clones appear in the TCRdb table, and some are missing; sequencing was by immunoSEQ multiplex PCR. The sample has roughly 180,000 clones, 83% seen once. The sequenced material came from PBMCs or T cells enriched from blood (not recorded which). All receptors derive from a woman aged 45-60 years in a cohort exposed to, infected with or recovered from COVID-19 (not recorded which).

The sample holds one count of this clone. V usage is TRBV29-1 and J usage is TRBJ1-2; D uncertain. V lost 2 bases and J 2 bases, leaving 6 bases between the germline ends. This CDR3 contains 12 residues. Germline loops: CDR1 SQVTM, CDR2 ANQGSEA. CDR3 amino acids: CSVEHKNYGYTF. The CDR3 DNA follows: TGCAGCGTTGAACACAAAAACTATGGCTACACCTTC.

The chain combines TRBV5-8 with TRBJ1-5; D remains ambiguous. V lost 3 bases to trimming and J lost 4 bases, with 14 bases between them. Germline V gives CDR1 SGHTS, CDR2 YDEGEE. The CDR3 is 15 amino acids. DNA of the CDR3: TGTGCCAGCAGCTGGCTCCGGGGATCAAATCAGCCCCAGCATTTT. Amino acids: CASSWLRGSNQPQHF.

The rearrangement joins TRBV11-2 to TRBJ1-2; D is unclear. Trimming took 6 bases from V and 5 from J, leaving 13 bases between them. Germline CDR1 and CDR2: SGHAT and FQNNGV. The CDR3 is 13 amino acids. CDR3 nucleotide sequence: TGTGCCAGCAGAAAGGTGGGCGGGTATGGCTACACCTTC. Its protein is CASRKVGGYGYTF.

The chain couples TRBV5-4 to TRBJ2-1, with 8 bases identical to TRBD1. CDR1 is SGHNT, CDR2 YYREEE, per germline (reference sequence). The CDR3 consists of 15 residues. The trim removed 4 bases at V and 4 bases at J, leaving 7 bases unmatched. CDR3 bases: TGTGCCAGCAGCAGGAACAGGGGGATGTACAATGAGCAGTTCTTC. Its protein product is CASSRNRGMYNEQFF.

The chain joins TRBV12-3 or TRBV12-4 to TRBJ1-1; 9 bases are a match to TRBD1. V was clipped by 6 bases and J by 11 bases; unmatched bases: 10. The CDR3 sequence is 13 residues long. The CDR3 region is CASREEVGTGAFF. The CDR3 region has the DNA TGTGCCAGCAGGGAGGAGGTCGGGACAGGGGCTTTCTTT.

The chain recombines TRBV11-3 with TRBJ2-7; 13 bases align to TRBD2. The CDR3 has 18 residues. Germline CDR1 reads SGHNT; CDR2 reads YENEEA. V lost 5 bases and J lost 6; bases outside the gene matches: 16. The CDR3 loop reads CASSPTSGRALRLGEQYF. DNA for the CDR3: TGTGCCAGCAGCCCAACTAGCGGGAGGGCCCTACGCCTTGGCGAGCAGTACTTC.

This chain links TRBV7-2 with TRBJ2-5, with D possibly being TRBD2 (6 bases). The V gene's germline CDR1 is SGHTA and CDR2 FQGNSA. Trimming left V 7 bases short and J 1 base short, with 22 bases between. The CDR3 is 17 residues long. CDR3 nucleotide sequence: TGTGCCAGCAACCCCCGGGCGGGCGGGGCCCTCCAAGAGACCCAGTACTTC. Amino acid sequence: CASNPRAGGALQETQYF.